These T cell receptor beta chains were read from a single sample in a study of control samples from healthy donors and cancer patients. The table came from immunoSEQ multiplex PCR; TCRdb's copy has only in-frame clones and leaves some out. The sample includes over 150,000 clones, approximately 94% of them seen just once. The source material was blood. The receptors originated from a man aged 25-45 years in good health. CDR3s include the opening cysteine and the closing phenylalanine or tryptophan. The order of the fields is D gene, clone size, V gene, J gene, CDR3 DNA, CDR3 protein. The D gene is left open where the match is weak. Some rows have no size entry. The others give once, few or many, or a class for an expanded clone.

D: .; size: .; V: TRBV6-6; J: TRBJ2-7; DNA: TGTGCCAGCAGTTACCATCGGGGATCCTACGAGCAGTACTTC; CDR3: CASSYHRGSYEQYF
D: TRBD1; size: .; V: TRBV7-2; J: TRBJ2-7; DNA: TGTGCCAGCAGCTTAGCTTTGAGGCAGGGGGCATCGTACGAGCAGTACTTC; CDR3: CASSLALRQGASYEQYF
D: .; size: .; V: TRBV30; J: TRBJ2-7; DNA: TGTGCCTGGAGTGCCCTGGTTAGCTCCTCCGAGCAGTACTTC; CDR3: CAWSALVSSSEQYF
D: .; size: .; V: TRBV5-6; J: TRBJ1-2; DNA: TGTGCCAGCAGCTTCTCCGGATTTAACTATGGCTACACCTTC; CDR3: CASSFSGFNYGYTF
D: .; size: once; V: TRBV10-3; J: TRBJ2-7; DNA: TGTGCCATCAGTGAGTCGGGTCAAAAATACGAGCAGTACTTC; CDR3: CAISESGQKYEQYF
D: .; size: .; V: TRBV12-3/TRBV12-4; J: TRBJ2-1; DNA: TGTGCCAGCAGGGCCGATACTTACAATGAGCAGTTCTTC; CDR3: CASRADTYNEQFF
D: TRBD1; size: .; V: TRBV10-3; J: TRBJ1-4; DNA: TGTGCCATCAGTGCAGGGGGGAATGAAAAACTGTTTTTT; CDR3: CAISAGGNEKLFF
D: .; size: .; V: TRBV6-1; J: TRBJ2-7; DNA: TGTGCCAGCAGTGTGCCGGAACTTCATATTTCCTACGAGCAGTACTTC; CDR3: CASSVPELHISYEQYF
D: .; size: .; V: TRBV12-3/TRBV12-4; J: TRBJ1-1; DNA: TGTGCCAGCAGGAAATCTGCCGGTACTGAAGCTTTCTTT; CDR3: CASRKSAGTEAFF
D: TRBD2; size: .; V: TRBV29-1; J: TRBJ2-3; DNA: TGCAGCGTTTCTCCGACTAGCGGAGGCACAGATACGCAGTATTTT; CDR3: CSVSPTSGGTDTQYF
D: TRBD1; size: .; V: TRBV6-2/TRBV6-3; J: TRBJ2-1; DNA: TGTGCCAGCAGTTACCCGTCCGGGACAGGGGGCTTGCATGAGCAGTTCTTC; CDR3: CASSYPSGTGGLHEQFF
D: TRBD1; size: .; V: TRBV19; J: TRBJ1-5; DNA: TGTGCCAGTAGTATAGGGACAGGCGGGAGCCAGCCCCAGCATTTT; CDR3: CASSIGTGGSQPQHF
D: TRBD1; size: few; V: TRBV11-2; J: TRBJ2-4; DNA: TGTGCCAGCAGCTTAGATCGGAGACAGGGGCAAAACATTCAGTACTTC; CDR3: CASSLDRRQGQNIQYF
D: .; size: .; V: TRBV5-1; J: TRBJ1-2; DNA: TGCGCCAGCAGCTACTACAGGGTCAACTATGGCTACACCTTC; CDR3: CASSYYRVNYGYTF
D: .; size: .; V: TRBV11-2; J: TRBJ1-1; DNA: TGTGCCAGCAGCTCCCCCAGGCTCGGCACTGAAGCTTTCTTT; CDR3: CASSSPRLGTEAFF
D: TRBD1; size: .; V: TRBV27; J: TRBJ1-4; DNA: TGTGCCAGCAGACAAAGGGACAGGGCGGGTGCAACTAATGAAAAACTGTTTTTT; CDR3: CASRQRDRAGATNEKLFF
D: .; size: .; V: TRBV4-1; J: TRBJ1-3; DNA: TGCGCCAGCAGCCAAGATCTATGGATGATTTCTGGAAACACCATATATTTT; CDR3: CASSQDLWMISGNTIYF
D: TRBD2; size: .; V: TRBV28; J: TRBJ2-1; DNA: TGTGCCAGCACCCTGGGTGGGACTAGCGGGTACAATGAGCAGTTCTTC; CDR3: CASTLGGTSGYNEQFF
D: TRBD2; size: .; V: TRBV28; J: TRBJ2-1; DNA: TGTGCCAGCCTGGGAAGCGGGAATACCTACTCCTACAATGAGCAGTTCTTC; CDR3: CASLGSGNTYSYNEQFF
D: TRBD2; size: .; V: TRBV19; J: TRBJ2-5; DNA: TGTGCCAGTAGTCCGGGACTAGCGGGAGCCTACCAAGAGACCCAGTACTTC; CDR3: CASSPGLAGAYQETQYF
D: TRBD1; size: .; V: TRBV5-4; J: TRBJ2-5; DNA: TGTGCCAGCAGCCCCTCGGCAGGGGGCTGGGAGACCCAGTACTTC; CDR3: CASSPSAGGWETQYF
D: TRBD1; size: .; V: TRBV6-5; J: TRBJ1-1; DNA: TGTGCCAGCAGTAATCCCCACAGGGGGAACACTGAAGCTTTCTTT; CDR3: CASSNPHRGNTEAFF
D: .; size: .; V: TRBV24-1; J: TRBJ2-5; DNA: TGTGCCACCAGTGACCTGAGTGAGACCCAGTACTTC; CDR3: CATSDLSETQYF